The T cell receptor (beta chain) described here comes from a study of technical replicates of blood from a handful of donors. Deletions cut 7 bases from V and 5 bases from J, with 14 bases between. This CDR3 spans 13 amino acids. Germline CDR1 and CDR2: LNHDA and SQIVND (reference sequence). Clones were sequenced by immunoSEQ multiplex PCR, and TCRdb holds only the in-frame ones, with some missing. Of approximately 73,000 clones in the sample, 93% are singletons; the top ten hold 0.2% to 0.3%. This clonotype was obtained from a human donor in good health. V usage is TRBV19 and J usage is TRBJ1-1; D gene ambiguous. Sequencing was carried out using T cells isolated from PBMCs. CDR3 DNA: TGTGCCAGTACTGAGGGCGCGTGGACTGAAGCTTTCTTT. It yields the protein CASTEGAWTEAFF.